These 29 T cell receptor beta chains were sequenced from one sample in a study of T cell repertoires in ileal Crohn's disease. Profiling relied on immunoSEQ multiplex PCR, and the TCRdb table lists in-frame clones only, not all of them. This table holds more than 10,000 clones, around two thirds found once. Time point meaning: neoterminal ileum biopsy at postoperative endoscopy, about 6 months after surgery. Sequenced sample: ileal tissue. The receptors derive from an adult with Crohn's disease.

This clone has just one count. V gene TRBV18 combines with J gene TRBJ1-1, with D uncertain. Germline CDR1 is KGHSH and CDR2 is LQKENI. The CDR3 has 14 amino acids. V lost 4 bases, J lost 1 base, and 10 bases lay in between. This chain's CDR3 is CASSLNTKNTEAFF. CDR3 sequence (DNA): TGTGCCAGCTCACTTAACACGAAGAACACTGAAGCTTTCTTT.

The chain has TRBV6-1 and TRBJ1-1; D not resolved. CDR3 size: 14 residues. The V and J ends lost 1 base and 1 base respectively, with 7 bases between them. From germline, CDR1 is MNHNS and CDR2 SASEGT. The CDR3: CASSEVAGNTEAFF. CDR3 nucleotides: TGTGCCAGCAGTGAAGTAGCGGGGAACACTGAAGCTTTCTTT.

The V and J genes are TRBV9 and TRBJ1-2, with a weak D call TRBD1 (6 bases). V lost 0 bases and J 6 bases, leaving 9 bases between the germline ends. The CDR3 extends over 13 amino acids. The V gene's germline CDR1 is SGDLS and CDR2 YYNGEE. CDR3 sequence reads: CASSVGGGHGYTF. The CDR3 bases are TGTGCCAGCAGCGTAGGAGGGGGACATGGCTACACCTTC. Together with reference TRBV9 and TRBJ1-2, the CDR3 gives the full variable domain: DSGVTQTPKHLITATGQRVTLRCSPRSGDLSVYWYQQSLDQGLQFLIQYYNGEERAKGNILERFSAQQFPDLHSELNLSSLELGDSALYFCASSVGGGHGYTFGSGTRLTVV.

This rearrangement joins TRBV27 to TRBJ2-1, with TRBD2 identical over 14 bases. The CDR3 is 16 residues long. J lost 7 bases, V lost 0 bases, and 2 bases had no gene match. The V gene's germline CDR1 is MNHEY and CDR2 SMNVEV (reference sequence). The CDR3 coding sequence is TGTGCCAGCAGTTTATCCGGGACTAGCGGGGGAAATGAGCAGTTCTTC. Translation: CASSLSGTSGGNEQFF.

V usage is TRBV6-6 and J usage is TRBJ2-7; the D is unclear. In germline, CDR1 is MNHNY, CDR2 SVGAGI (reference sequence). Trimming took 5 bases from V and 1 from J, leaving 15 bases between them. The CDR3 is 15 residues long. CDR3: CASSRPGQPSYEQYF. In DNA form, the CDR3 reads TGTGCCAGCAGTCGCCCGGGCCAGCCATCCTACGAGCAGTACTTC.

The CDR3 DNA is TGTGCCAGCAGTGGGGGACTCCAGCCCAATGAGCAGTTCTTC. As protein: CASSGGLQPNEQFF. This chain links TRBV2 with TRBJ2-1, with a tentative D call TRBD2 (6 bases). Germline V gene lookup returns CDR1 SNHLY and CDR2 FYNNEI. The V end lost 4 bases, the J end lost 6 bases, and 13 bases lay between the germline ends. There are 14 residues in the CDR3. The full variable domain, completed using reference TRBV2 and TRBJ2-1, is EPEVTQTPSHQVTQMGQEVILRCVPISNHLYFYWYRQILGQKVEFLVSFYNNEISEKSEIFDDQFSVERPDGSNFTLKIRSTKLEDSAMYFCASSGGLQPNEQFFGPGTRLTVL.

V usage is TRBV18 and J usage is TRBJ1-1, with D possibly TRBD1 on 5 matching bases. Germline CDR1 and CDR2: KGHSH and LQKENI. The CDR3 runs to 14 residues. The ends were cut back, 2 bases at V and 5 bases at J, with 12 bases in the middle. In DNA, the CDR3 is TGTGCCAGCTCACCAGATCCAGGGAGGACTGAAGCTTTCTTT. Protein sequence: CASSPDPGRTEAFF.

The chain carries TRBV2 and TRBJ1-2; D not resolved. This CDR3 region has 15 residues. V lost 5 bases and J 1 base, leaving 14 bases between the germline ends. CDR1 is SNHLY and CDR2 is FYNNEI in the germline V gene. The CDR3 protein is CASSSGILNNYGYTF. As DNA, the CDR3 is TGTGCCAGCAGTTCCGGGATACTGAATAACTATGGCTACACCTTC.

The chain is built from TRBV6-5 and TRBJ1-6; TRBD1 aligns across 8 bases. CDR1 MNHEY and CDR2 SVGAGI come from the germline V gene. This CDR3 comprises 16 residues. V dropped 4 bases and J dropped 6; count of bases not matched to a gene: 8. The CDR3 spells CASSFIPGQVNSPLHF. The CDR3 DNA is TGTGCCAGCAGTTTTATCCCGGGACAGGTTAATTCACCCCTCCACTTT.

The chain recombines TRBV5-1 with TRBJ2-1, with TRBD2 identical over 10 bases. The CDR3 runs to 15 residues. Germline V lookup: CDR1 SGHRS, CDR2 YFSETQ. V lost 0 bases to trimming and J lost 7 bases; unmatched junction nucleotides: 4. CDR3 sequence reads: CASSLGPAGGNEQFF. The CDR3 DNA follows: TGCGCCAGCAGCTTGGGCCCAGCGGGGGGGAATGAGCAGTTCTTC.

There are a few counts of this clone. The rearrangement joins TRBV27 to TRBJ2-3; D might be TRBD1 or TRBD2, each matching 5 bases. Germline CDR1 MNHEY, CDR2 SMNVEV (reference sequence). The CDR3 consists of 16 residues. V lost 5 bases and J 0 bases, leaving 15 bases between the germline ends. CDR3 protein: CASSGEGTVSTDTQYF. The CDR3 coding sequence is TGTGCCAGCAGTGGTGAAGGGACGGTTAGCACAGATACGCAGTATTTT.

This clone was seen only once. This sequence joins TRBV19 and TRBJ1-5, with D unclear. The CDR3 sequence is 13 residues long. V was trimmed by 5 bases and J by 9 bases, leaving 14 bases between them. The germline V gene encodes CDR1 LNHDA and CDR2 SQIVND (reference sequence). CDR3: CASSAPTLWPQHF. The CDR3 DNA follows: TGTGCCAGTAGTGCCCCCACCCTATGGCCCCAGCATTTT.

This clone was seen a single time. This chain connects TRBV5-1 to TRBJ1-1; no reliable D call. Germline lookup yields CDR1 SGHRS and CDR2 YFSETQ. V was shortened by 2 bases and J by 0 bases, with 5 bases between the two germline ends. The CDR3 covers 13 residues. The CDR3 loop reads CASSFGLNTEAFF. CDR3 in DNA: TGCGCCAGCAGCTTCGGTTTGAACACTGAAGCTTTCTTT.

This chain uses TRBV23-1 with TRBJ2-3; no clear D. TRBV23-1 is reported as an ORF; its role is uncertain. V was pared by 7 bases and J by 2 bases, with 4 bases between. This CDR3 is 11 amino acids long. CDR3 amino acids: CASNLTDTQYF. The CDR3 nucleotides are TGCGCCAGCAACCTCACAGATACGCAGTATTTT.

J is TRBJ2-6 and V is TRBV6-6, with a tentative D call TRBD1 (5 bases). V lost 7 bases and J 6 bases, leaving 19 bases between the germline ends. CDR1 and CDR2 (germline): MNHNY, SVGAGI (reference sequence). The CDR3 has 16 residues. This CDR3 reads CASTKRQTQEANVLTF. CDR3 DNA sequence: TGTGCCAGCACAAAAAGACAGACTCAGGAGGCCAACGTCCTGACTTTC.

This sequence joins TRBV14 and TRBJ2-7; D ambiguous. Trimming shortened V by 4 bases and J by 9 bases, and 13 bases separated the two germline ends. Germline V gene sequence: CDR1 SGHDN, CDR2 FVKESK. CDR3 length: 12 residues. CDR3 sequence (DNA): TGTGCCAGCAGCCCCGCCGGGCCTCGGCAGTACTTC. It codes for CASSPAGPRQYF. The whole variable domain, remainder taken from reference TRBV14 and TRBJ2-7, is EAGVTQFPSHSVIEKGQTVTLRCDPISGHDNLYWYRRVMGKEIKFLLHFVKESKQDESGMPNNRFLAERTGGTYSTLKVQPAELEDSGVYFCASSPAGPRQYFGPGTRLTVT.

This clone is labeled as medium-sized. The chain links TRBV5-1 to TRBJ2-3; TRBD2 agrees at 10 bases. CDR1 is SGHRS and CDR2 is YFSETQ in the germline V gene. The CDR3 totals 15 residues. Trimming removed 3 bases from V and 1 base from J; junction bases left unmatched: 2. CDR3 bases: TGCGCCAGCAGCTGGGGGACTAGCGGCACAGATACGCAGTATTTT. The encoded protein is CASSWGTSGTDTQYF.

This clone was picked up one time. The chain combines TRBV28 with TRBJ2-7, with D unclear. Germline V gene lookup returns CDR1 MDHEN and CDR2 SYDVKM. Trimming pared 5 bases from V and 4 bases from J, leaving 6 bases between. CDR3 length equals 11 residues. The CDR3 is CASSPLYEQYF. For the CDR3, the DNA is TGTGCCAGCAGTCCCTTATACGAGCAGTACTTC.

V and J are TRBV30 and TRBJ2-5; perhaps D is TRBD1 or TRBD2 (5 bases each). Germline V gene sequence: CDR1 GTSNPN, CDR2 SVGIG (reference sequence). The V and J ends lost 0 bases and 7 bases respectively, with 15 bases between them. The CDR3 extends over 14 amino acids. The CDR3 nucleotides read TGTGCCTGGAGTGTACTAGGGGAAGGGGCGACCCAGTACTTC. This codes for CAWSVLGEGATQYF.

Of note for this clone: Other nucleotide sequences in the sample specify the same CDR3. This chain uses TRBV9 with TRBJ1-2, with 9 bases lining up with TRBD1. The germline V gene has CDR1 SGDLS and CDR2 YYNGEE. The CDR3 extends over 13 amino acids. After removal of 3 bases from V and 7 bases from J, the junction contained 4 bases not matched to a gene. As DNA, the CDR3 is TGTGCCAGCAGCGAGGGACAGGGAAGTGGCTACACCTTC. It is translated as CASSEGQGSGYTF. Drawing the rest from reference TRBV9 and TRBJ1-2, the complete variable domain is DSGVTQTPKHLITATGQRVTLRCSPRSGDLSVYWYQQSLDQGLQFLIQYYNGEERAKGNILERFSAQQFPDLHSELNLSSLELGDSALYFCASSEGQGSGYTFGSGTRLTVV.

The chain carries TRBV7-9 and TRBJ2-2; D is unresolved. There are 12 residues in the CDR3. The V end lost 5 bases, the J end lost 7 bases, and 8 bases lay between the germline ends. Germline CDR1 is SEHNR and CDR2 is FQNEAQ (reference sequence). CDR3: CASSPEVGELFF. In DNA, the CDR3 is TGTGCCAGCAGCCCAGAGGTCGGGGAGCTGTTTTTT.

A few counts support this clone. The CDR3 DNA follows: TGTGCCAGCAGCGGGTTGGACGGGATGAGGGAGCAGTACTTC. This codes for CASSGLDGMREQYF. The chain uses TRBV9 and TRBJ2-7; perhaps TRBD2 as D (5 bases). V dropped 3 bases and J dropped 7 bases, with 17 bases sitting between them. The V gene's germline CDR1 is SGDLS and CDR2 YYNGEE. The CDR3 contains 14 residues.

The chain is built from TRBV6-1 and TRBJ2-7; 9 positions agree with TRBD1. This CDR3 is built from 15 residues. V was pared by 3 bases and J by 7 bases, with 10 bases of the junction left unmatched. Germline V gene data show CDR1 as MNHNS and CDR2 as SASEGT. CDR3: CASSDAGTGRYEQYF. The CDR3 region has the DNA TGTGCCAGCAGTGATGCCGGGACAGGGCGTTATGAGCAGTACTTC.

Only a few counts were recorded for this clone. The chain uses TRBV5-1 and TRBJ1-6; maybe TRBD1 (5 bases). Trimming took 4 bases from V and 10 from J, leaving 15 bases between them. The CDR3 runs to 14 residues. CDR1 and CDR2 from the germline V gene are SGHRS and YFSETQ. The CDR3 region is CASSPAGIGSPLHF. In nucleotides, the CDR3 is TGCGCCAGCAGCCCGGCAGGGATAGGATCACCCCTCCACTTT. Full variable domain (missing parts from reference TRBV5-1 and TRBJ1-6): KAGVTQTPRYLIKTRGQQVTLSCSPISGHRSVSWYQQTPGQGLQFLFEYFSETQRNKGNFPGRFSGRQFSNSRSEMNVSTLELGDSALYLCASSPAGIGSPLHFGNGTRLTVT.

The chain joins TRBV15 to TRBJ1-2; TRBD1 matches at 7 bases. There are 13 residues in the CDR3. Germline assignment: CDR1 LNHNV and CDR2 YYDKDF (reference sequence). J lost 9 bases, V lost 0 bases, and 4 bases had no gene match. Here the CDR3 DNA reads TGTGCCACCAGCAGAGATCAGGGGGGAAGCTACACCTTC. Its protein is CATSRDQGGSYTF.

Only a few counts were recorded for this clone. The chain has TRBV5-7 and TRBJ1-2; D gene ambiguous. TRBV5-7 belongs to the ORF category, with a function that is uncertain. This CDR3 spans 13 amino acids. V was trimmed by 4 bases and J by 4 bases, leaving 11 bases between them. The CDR3 sequence is CASSPIGIYGYTF. CDR3 DNA: TGTGCCAGCAGCCCAATAGGGATCTATGGCTACACCTTC.

This sequence joins TRBV7-3 and TRBJ2-1; D may be TRBD1 or TRBD2 (6 bases each). V was trimmed by 0 bases and J by 7 bases, leaving 13 bases between them. Germline V CDR1 and CDR2: SGHTA, FQGTGA. This CDR3 spans 15 amino acids. Here the CDR3 reads CASSLTGGAWNEQFF. The CDR3 DNA reads as TGTGCCAGCAGCTTAACCGGGGGCGCCTGGAATGAGCAGTTCTTC.

This chain joins TRBV11-2 and TRBJ1-3, with D hard to call. V was cut by 5 bases and J by 4 bases, with 12 bases left in between. The CDR3 is made up of 14 amino acids. Germline V gives CDR1 SGHAT, CDR2 FQNNGV. CDR3 nucleotide sequence: TGTGCCAGCAGCGTTTTGGCCTTCGGAAACACCATATATTTT. It translates to CASSVLAFGNTIYF.

This clone appeared a single time. This chain joins TRBV23-1 and TRBJ2-5; 10 positions match TRBD1. TRBV23-1 is filed as an ORF, its function uncertain. The length of the CDR3 is 17 residues. V was clipped by 7 bases and J by 5 bases; unmatched bases: 16. CDR3 protein: CASNHSDRGRPGETQYF. The CDR3 DNA is TGCGCCAGCAACCATTCTGACAGGGGGCGGCCGGGGGAGACCCAGTACTTC.